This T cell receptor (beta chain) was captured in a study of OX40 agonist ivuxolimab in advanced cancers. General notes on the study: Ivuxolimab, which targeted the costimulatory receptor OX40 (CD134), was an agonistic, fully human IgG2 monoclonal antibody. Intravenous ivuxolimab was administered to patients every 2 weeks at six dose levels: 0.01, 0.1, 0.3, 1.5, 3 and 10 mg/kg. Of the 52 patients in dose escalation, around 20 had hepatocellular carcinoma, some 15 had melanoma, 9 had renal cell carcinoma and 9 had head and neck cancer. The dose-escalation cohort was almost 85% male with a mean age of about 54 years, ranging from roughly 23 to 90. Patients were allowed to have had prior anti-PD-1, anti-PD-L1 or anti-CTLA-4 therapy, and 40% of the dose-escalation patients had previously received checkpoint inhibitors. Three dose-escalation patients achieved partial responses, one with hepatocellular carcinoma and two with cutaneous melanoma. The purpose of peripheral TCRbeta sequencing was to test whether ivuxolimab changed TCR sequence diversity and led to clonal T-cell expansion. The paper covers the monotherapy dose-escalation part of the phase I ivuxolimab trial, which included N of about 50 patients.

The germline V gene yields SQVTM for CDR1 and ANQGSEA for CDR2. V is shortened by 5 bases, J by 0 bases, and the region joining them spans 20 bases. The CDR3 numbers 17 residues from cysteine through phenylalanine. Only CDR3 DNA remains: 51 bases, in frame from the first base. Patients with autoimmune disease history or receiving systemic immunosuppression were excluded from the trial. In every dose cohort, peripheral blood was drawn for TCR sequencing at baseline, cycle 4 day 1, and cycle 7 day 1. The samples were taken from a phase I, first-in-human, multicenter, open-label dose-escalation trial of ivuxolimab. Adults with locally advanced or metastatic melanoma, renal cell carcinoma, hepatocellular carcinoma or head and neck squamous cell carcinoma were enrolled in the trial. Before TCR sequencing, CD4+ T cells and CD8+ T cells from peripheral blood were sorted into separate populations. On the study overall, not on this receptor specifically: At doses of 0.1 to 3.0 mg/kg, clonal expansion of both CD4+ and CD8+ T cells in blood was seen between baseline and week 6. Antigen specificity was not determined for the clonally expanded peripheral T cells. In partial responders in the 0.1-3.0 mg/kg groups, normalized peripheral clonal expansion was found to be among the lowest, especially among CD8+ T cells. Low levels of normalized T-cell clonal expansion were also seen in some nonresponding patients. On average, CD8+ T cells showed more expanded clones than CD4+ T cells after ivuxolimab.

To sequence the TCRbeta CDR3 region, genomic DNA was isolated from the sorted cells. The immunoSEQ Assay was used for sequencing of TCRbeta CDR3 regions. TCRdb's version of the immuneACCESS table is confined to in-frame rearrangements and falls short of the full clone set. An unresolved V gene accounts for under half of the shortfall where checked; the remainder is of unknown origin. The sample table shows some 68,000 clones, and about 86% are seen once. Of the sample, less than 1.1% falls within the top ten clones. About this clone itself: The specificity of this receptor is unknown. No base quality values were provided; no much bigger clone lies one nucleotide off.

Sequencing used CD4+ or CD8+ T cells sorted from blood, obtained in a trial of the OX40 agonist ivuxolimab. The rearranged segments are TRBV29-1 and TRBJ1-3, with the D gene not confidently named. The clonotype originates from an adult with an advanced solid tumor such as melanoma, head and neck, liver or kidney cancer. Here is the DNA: TGCAGCGTTATTCGTCCAAGCGCCACCAACTCTGGAAACACCATATATTTT. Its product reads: CSVIRPSATNSGNTIYF.